This T cell receptor beta chain derives from a study of blood T cell repertoires in COVID-19. Study summary: Sources were T cells, B-cell-depleted T cells, or PBMCs; the material itself was cDNA or gDNA.

Per the authors' pipeline: Estimation of nucleated cell counts relied on the amplification of reference gene primers. Profiling relied on immunoSEQ multiplex PCR, and the TCRdb table lists in-frame clones only, not all of them. That table gives V, J and clone size, and the DNA gave D and trimming. The sample has approximately 85,000 clones, more than 80% seen once. V lost 0 bases to trimming and J lost 11 bases; unmatched junction nucleotides: 15. The germline gives CDR1 LGHNA, CDR2 YNFKEQ. This CDR3 has 16 residues. This clonotype was sampled from a human donor in a cohort sampled during active COVID-19. The source material was peripheral blood. The chain links TRBV4-2 to TRBJ2-7, with 8 bases fitting TRBD2. For the CDR3, the DNA is TGTGCCAGCAGCCAAGACCTCAGGAGCGGGGGACGTCCAGAGTACTTC. This gives the protein CASSQDLRSGGRPEYF.